This T cell receptor beta chain was retrieved from a study of T cell changes during pregnancy in multiple sclerosis (dated by TCRdb to the late 2010s). Describing the broader study: The study looked at changes in the T cell repertoire across pregnancy in women with multiple sclerosis.

On this clone itself: Its cognate antigen has yet to be identified. Base qualities are missing; no much larger clone stands one base away.

The germline V end is reduced by 7 bases and the J end by 4 bases; junction bases left unmatched: 9. Taken from the germline V gene, the CDR1 and CDR2 loops are SQVTM and ANQGSEA. Taken from cysteine to phenylalanine, the CDR3 has 14 residues. The kept DNA is CDR3 alone, 42 bases in frame from the first base. The library relied on the immunoSEQ multiplex PCR assay. The source is immuneACCESS, and TCRdb retained only in-frame sequences with V and J called. Part of the clones is not carried over; for the studies checked, unresolved V genes explain less than half of this, and the remainder is unexplained. The sample includes approximately 120,000 clones, with about 95% observed a single time. Of the sample, 0.4% to 0.5% falls within the top ten clones.

This clonotype was sampled from a female donor with multiple sclerosis, enrolled in a pregnancy study. Sequenced here: peripheral blood, sampled after pregnancy. The chain joins TRBV29-1 to TRBJ1-1, and TRBD1 matches 10 of the central bases. The DNA reads TGCAGCGCCCTCCGGGACAGGGGATCCACTGAAGCTTTCTTT. It encodes CSALRDRGSTEAFF.